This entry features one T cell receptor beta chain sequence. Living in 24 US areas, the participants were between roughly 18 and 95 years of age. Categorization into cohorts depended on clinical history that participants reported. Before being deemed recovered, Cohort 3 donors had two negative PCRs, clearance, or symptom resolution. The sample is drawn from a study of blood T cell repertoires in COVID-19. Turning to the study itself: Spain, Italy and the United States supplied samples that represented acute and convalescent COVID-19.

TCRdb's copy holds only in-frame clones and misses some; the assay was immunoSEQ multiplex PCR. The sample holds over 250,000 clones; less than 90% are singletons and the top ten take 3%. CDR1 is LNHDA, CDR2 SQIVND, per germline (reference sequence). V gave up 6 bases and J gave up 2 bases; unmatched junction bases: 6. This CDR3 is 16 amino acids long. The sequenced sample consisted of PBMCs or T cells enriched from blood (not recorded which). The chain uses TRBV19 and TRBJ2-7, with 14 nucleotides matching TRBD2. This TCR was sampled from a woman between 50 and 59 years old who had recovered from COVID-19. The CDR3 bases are TGTGCCAGTAGCCAGGGACTAGCGGGAGAACCCTACGAGCAGTACTTC. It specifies CASSQGLAGEPYEQYF.